The 23 T cell receptor beta chains below all came from one sample that was sequenced in a study of beta chain features in type 1 diabetes. Sequencing targeted expressed TCRB transcripts, as all isolated RNA had been reverse transcribed. Sequenced by immunoSEQ multiplex PCR; TCRdb stores in-frame clones only, minus some. This table holds 500,000 to 700,000 clones, roughly a sixth found once. Sequencing was done on a sample of naive CD4+ T cells from blood. The receptors derive from a man aged 18-30 years in good health.

This clone was counted only a few times. The rearrangement links TRBV28 to TRBJ2-3; tentatively, D is TRBD2 (6 bases). Germline values: CDR1 MDHEN, CDR2 SYDVKM. The CDR3 has 14 amino acids. V was cut by 4 bases and J by 5 bases, with 13 bases left in between. This chain's CDR3 is CASSSRGGLDTQYF. The CDR3 region has the DNA TGTGCCAGCAGTTCCCGTGGGGGGTTAGATACGCAGTATTTT.

This clone showed up just a few times. V gene TRBV5-1 combines with J gene TRBJ2-1, with 8 bases identical to TRBD1. There are 15 residues in the CDR3. The V segment lost 0 bases and the J segment 7 bases; nucleotides outside the gene matches: 6. Germline CDR1 SGHRS, CDR2 YFSETQ. In nucleotides, the CDR3 is TGCGCCAGCAGCTTGGCCCCGACAGGGGAGAATGAGCAGTTCTTC. As protein: CASSLAPTGENEQFF.

This clone was seen a handful of times. V gene TRBV9 combines with J gene TRBJ2-3; D ambiguous. The length of the CDR3 is 17 residues. Germline V gives CDR1 SGDLS, CDR2 YYNGEE. V was shortened by 4 bases and J by 1 base, with 19 bases between the two germline ends. CDR3 sequence: CASSSRVPPGGTDTQYF. The CDR3 DNA reads TGTGCCAGCAGCTCGAGAGTCCCCCCCGGAGGCACAGATACGCAGTATTTT.

This clone was seen a few times. J is TRBJ1-1 and V is TRBV9; 10 bases fit TRBD1. Germline V gene lookup returns CDR1 SGDLS and CDR2 YYNGEE. The V and J ends lost 2 bases and 0 bases, in that order; junction bases with no gene match: 1. This CDR3 comprises 15 residues. Here the CDR3 DNA reads TGTGCCAGCAGCGTGGGACAGGGGTTGAACACTGAAGCTTTCTTT. It specifies CASSVGQGLNTEAFF.

V gene TRBV4-1 combines with J gene TRBJ2-1, with a tentative D call TRBD2 (6 bases). V was cut by 4 bases and J by 8 bases, with 21 bases left in between. The CDR3 is 16 residues long. The germline gives CDR1 MGHRA, CDR2 YSYEKL. The CDR3, as DNA: TGCGCCAGCAGCCTGGGACCGTTGTGGAGGGGCCATGAGCAGTTCTTC. Protein: CASSLGPLWRGHEQFF.

This clone has just a few counts. The V and J genes are TRBV11-2 and TRBJ2-7; weak D call: TRBD1 (6 bases). This CDR3 is 15 amino acids long. V lost 2 bases and J lost 7, with 18 bases in between. Germline lookup yields CDR1 SGHAT and CDR2 FQNNGV. CDR3 nucleotide sequence: TGTGCCAGCAGCTTACAGGGGAGTTCATCGGGAGAGCAGTACTTC. It encodes CASSLQGSSSGEQYF.

A word on this clone: Different DNA sequences within this sample yield the same CDR3. The chain has TRBV9 and TRBJ2-7; tentative D call: TRBD2 (5 bases). The CDR3 extends over 14 amino acids. Trimming shortened V by 4 bases and J by 0 bases, and 11 bases separated the two germline ends. From germline, CDR1 is SGDLS and CDR2 YYNGEE. The CDR3 nucleotides are TGTGCCAGCAGCCCCCTGGGGAGCTCCTACGAGCAGTACTTC. Residues: CASSPLGSSYEQYF.

This clone was seen more than once but under ten times. The gene calls are TRBV6-5 and TRBJ2-7, with 9 bases fitting TRBD1. Trimming removed 5 bases from V and 3 bases from J; junction bases left unmatched: 5. The CDR3 is 14 amino acids. Looked up from germline, CDR1 is MNHEY and CDR2 is SVGAGI. The CDR3 sequence is CASSRDRENYEQYF. The CDR3 DNA follows: TGTGCCAGCAGTCGGGACAGGGAAAACTACGAGCAGTACTTC.

The chain carries TRBV23-1 and TRBJ2-7; TRBD2 is a possible D gene (5 bases). TRBV23-1 is an open reading frame, and its role is uncertain. The V and J ends lost 0 bases and 2 bases respectively, with 20 bases between them. This CDR3 comprises 18 residues. The CDR3 protein is CASSQSLFLRDPTYEQYF. The CDR3 DNA sequence: TGCGCCAGCAGTCAATCCCTATTCCTCCGGGATCCAACCTACGAGCAGTACTTC.

CDR3 nucleotide sequence: TGTGCCAGCAGCCGTTCAGCTAACTATGGCTACACCTTC. It specifies CASSRSANYGYTF. This chain connects TRBV14 to TRBJ1-2; D is ambiguous. This CDR3 region has 13 residues. V gave up 4 bases and J gave up 0 bases, with 6 bases separating them. CDR1 is SGHDN, CDR2 FVKESK, per germline.

Only a few counts were recorded for this clone. The rearrangement links TRBV6-1 to TRBJ2-4; maybe TRBD1 (6 bases). The ends were cut back, 1 base at V and 9 bases at J, with 10 bases in the middle. The CDR3 loop spans 13 amino acids. CDR1 MNHNS and CDR2 SASEGT come from the germline V gene. The CDR3 DNA sequence: TGTGCCAGCAGTGAAGGAGCAGGGGTCATTCAGTACTTC. Translated, it gives CASSEGAGVIQYF.

This clone was counted between two and nine times. The chain employs TRBV27 and TRBJ2-3; 13 bases map to TRBD2. V trimming: 3 bases; J trimming: 4 bases; junction bases outside the gene matches: 1. The germline V gene has CDR1 MNHEY and CDR2 SMNVEV (reference sequence). This CDR3 region has 15 residues. The chain's CDR3 is CASSLGLAGSDTQYF. The CDR3 region has the DNA TGTGCCAGCAGTTTGGGACTAGCGGGGTCAGATACGCAGTATTTT.

The CDR3 DNA follows: TGTGCCAGCAGCTGGGACAGGGGAAGCACTGAAGCTTTCTTT. Protein: CASSWDRGSTEAFF. The chain combines TRBV5-6 with TRBJ1-1; 10 bases are a match to TRBD1. This CDR3 comprises 14 residues. CDR1 SGHDT and CDR2 YYEEEE come from the germline V gene. Germline trimming cut 3 bases from V and 4 bases from J; bases unmatched to any gene: 3.

This clone was found a few times. This chain uses TRBV9 with TRBJ2-5, with TRBD2 matching 9 bases. Germline CDR1 is SGDLS and CDR2 is YYNGEE. CDR3 length: 16 residues. V shed 0 bases and J 1 base; nucleotides not matched to a gene: 4. For the CDR3, the DNA is TGTGCCAGCAGCGTAGTCGCGGGGGGGTTCCAAGAGACCCAGTACTTC. Translation: CASSVVAGGFQETQYF.

Only a few counts were recorded for this clone. This chain links TRBV30 with TRBJ2-1; 7 nucleotides line up with TRBD2. Germline CDR1 and CDR2: GTSNPN and SVGIG (reference sequence). The J segment lost 1 base and the V segment lost 8 bases, leaving 11 bases of the junction unmatched. The CDR3 loop spans 15 amino acids. The CDR3 sequence is CAGSPGLNSYNEQFF. In nucleotides, the CDR3 is TGTGCCGGCTCTCCGGGACTAAATTCCTACAATGAGCAGTTCTTC.

The J gene is TRBJ2-7, the V gene TRBV15; TRBD1 aligns across 8 bases. This CDR3 contains 14 residues. Trimming took 3 bases from V and 6 from J; bases not matched to a gene: 7. Germline V CDR1 and CDR2: LNHNV, YYDKDF (reference sequence). CDR3 in DNA: TGTGCCACCAGCAGGACTCAGGGGGCCCTCGAGCAGTACTTC. Its protein product is CATSRTQGALEQYF.

This clone was recorded a few times. This CDR3 reads CASSRQPSGVTDTQYF. The CDR3 DNA reads as TGTGCCAGCAGCCGCCAGCCTAGCGGTGTCACAGATACGCAGTATTTT. The chain has TRBV7-2 and TRBJ2-3; 7 positions match TRBD2. CDR1 and CDR2 (germline): SGHTA, FQGNSA. Unmatched junction bases numbered 10, after V lost 5 bases and J lost 2 bases. This CDR3 has 16 amino acids.

This clone was counted between two and nine times. The chain recombines TRBV18 with TRBJ1-2; TRBD1 aligns across 8 bases. The CDR3 spans 13 residues. Germline values: CDR1 KGHSH, CDR2 LQKENI. V shed 4 bases and J 6 bases; nucleotides not matched to a gene: 4. The CDR3 nucleotides are TGTGCCAGCTCACAGGACAGGGTTGATGGCTACACCTTC. This translates into CASSQDRVDGYTF.

This clone was picked up a small number of times. V usage is TRBV18 and J usage is TRBJ2-4; D uncertain. V lost 3 bases, J lost 0 bases, and 12 bases lay in between. Germline assignment: CDR1 KGHSH and CDR2 LQKENI. The length of the CDR3 is 16 residues. The CDR3 DNA is TGTGCCAGCTCACCTGGTAGCACACTAGCCAAAAACATTCAGTACTTC. It codes for CASSPGSTLAKNIQYF.

The genes are TRBV29-1 and TRBJ1-2, with D hard to call. The CDR3 runs 14 residues. V shed 4 bases and J shed 7 bases, with 19 bases lying between them. Germline CDR1 and CDR2: SQVTM and ANQGSEA. As DNA, the CDR3 is TGCAGCGTTGGGAGGGAGGGAAGGTTAGGTGGCTACACCTTC. Its protein product is CSVGREGRLGGYTF.

There are a few counts of this clone. This chain connects TRBV2 to TRBJ1-1; no reliable D call. Trimming pared 3 bases from V and 6 bases from J, leaving 8 bases between. Looked up from germline, CDR1 is SNHLY and CDR2 is FYNNEI. There are 12 residues in the CDR3. Here the CDR3 DNA reads TGTGCCAGCAGTGACCCTGGGGCTGAAGCTTTCTTT. Its protein product is CASSDPGAEAFF. The complete variable domain, with remaining parts taken from reference TRBV2 and TRBJ1-1, reads EPEVTQTPSHQVTQMGQEVILRCVPISNHLYFYWYRQILGQKVEFLVSFYNNEISEKSEIFDDQFSVERPDGSNFTLKIRSTKLEDSAMYFCASSDPGAEAFFGQGTRLTVV.

This chain connects TRBV30 to TRBJ2-2; D possibly uses TRBD1 or TRBD2 (6 bases each). Trimming stripped 7 bases from V and 4 bases from J, with 16 bases between. Per the germline V gene, CDR1 is GTSNPN and CDR2 is SVGIG (reference sequence). This CDR3 region has 14 residues. The CDR3 sequence is CASTRGVGTGELFF. The DNA of the CDR3 is TGTGCCTCCACGAGGGGGGTTGGCACCGGGGAGCTGTTTTTT.

This clone turned up a few times. This chain links TRBV9 with TRBJ2-2; 8 positions agree with TRBD1. This CDR3 region has 16 residues. Germline-derived CDR1 and CDR2 are SGDLS and YYNGEE. V lost 4 bases, J lost 8 bases, and 13 bases stayed unmatched. Written as DNA, the CDR3 is TGTGCCAGCAGCCCCTGGGGGGACAGGTCCCTAGGGGAGCTGTTTTTT. Its protein product is CASSPWGDRSLGELFF. The full variable domain, rest sourced from reference TRBV9 and TRBJ2-2, is DSGVTQTPKHLITATGQRVTLRCSPRSGDLSVYWYQQSLDQGLQFLIQYYNGEERAKGNILERFSAQQFPDLHSELNLSSLELGDSALYFCASSPWGDRSLGELFFGEGSRLTVL.